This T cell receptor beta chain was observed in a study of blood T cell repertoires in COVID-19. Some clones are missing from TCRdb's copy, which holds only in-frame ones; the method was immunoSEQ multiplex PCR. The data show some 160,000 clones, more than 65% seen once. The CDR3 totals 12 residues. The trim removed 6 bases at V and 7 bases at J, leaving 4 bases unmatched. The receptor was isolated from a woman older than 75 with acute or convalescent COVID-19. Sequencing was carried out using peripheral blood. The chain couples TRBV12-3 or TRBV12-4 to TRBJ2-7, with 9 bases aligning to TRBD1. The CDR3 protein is CASRGTGREQYF. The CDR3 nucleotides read TGTGCCAGCAGGGGGACAGGGAGGGAGCAGTACTTC.